These 29 T cell receptor beta chains were sequenced from one sample in a study of shared clonotypes between healthy human individuals. The repertoire was sequenced with immunoSEQ multiplex PCR; TCRdb's copy has only in-frame clones and lacks some. The sample lists about 380,000 clones, approximately 96% occurring once. Sequencing used memory CD8+ T cells sorted from blood. The subset denotes: CD45RO+ cells pooled with CCR7-negative TemRA cells. Receptor source: a man younger than 45 in good health.

The chain couples TRBV27 to TRBJ2-3; 12 bases fit TRBD2. The CDR3 consists of 16 residues. V lost 3 bases to trimming and J lost 4 bases; unmatched junction nucleotides: 5. CDR1 and CDR2 from the germline V gene are MNHEY and SMNVEV (reference sequence). This CDR3 is CASSFLAGGRADTQYF. CDR3 nucleotides: TGTGCCAGCAGTTTCCTAGCGGGAGGGCGGGCAGATACGCAGTATTTT.

This CDR3 reads CASSLDRGYYGYTF. CDR3 in DNA: TGCGCCAGCAGCCTCGACAGGGGTTACTATGGCTACACCTTC. The chain has TRBV4-1 and TRBJ1-2; 8 bases line up with TRBD1. The J segment lost 3 bases and the V segment lost 4 bases, leaving 4 bases of the junction unmatched. CDR1 is MGHRA, CDR2 YSYEKL, per germline. CDR3 length equals 14 residues.

The chain combines TRBV2 with TRBJ1-4, with a possible D match to TRBD1 (5 bases). The CDR3 is 16 residues long. Germline values: CDR1 SNHLY, CDR2 FYNNEI. The germline V and J ends were trimmed by 5 bases and 5 bases, with 18 bases remaining between them. The CDR3 reads CASSRRQPEMNEKLFF. The CDR3 bases are TGTGCCAGCAGTCGAAGACAGCCGGAAATGAATGAAAAACTGTTTTTT. The full variable domain, completed using reference TRBV2 and TRBJ1-4, is EPEVTQTPSHQVTQMGQEVILRCVPISNHLYFYWYRQILGQKVEFLVSFYNNEISEKSEIFDDQFSVERPDGSNFTLKIRSTKLEDSAMYFCASSRRQPEMNEKLFFGSGTQLSVL.

V gene TRBV5-8 combines with J gene TRBJ1-2; unclear D gene. The CDR3 extends over 13 amino acids. Germline V gives CDR1 SGHTS, CDR2 YDEGEE. V was pared by 1 base and J by 6 bases, with 10 bases between. CDR3 amino acids: CASSLRFAHGYTF. The CDR3, as DNA: TGTGCCAGCAGCTTGCGGTTCGCGCATGGCTACACCTTC.

The V call is TRBV2, the J call TRBJ2-7; tentative D call: TRBD1 (5 bases). V lost 3 bases and J lost 6, with 15 bases in between. Per the germline V gene, CDR1 is SNHLY and CDR2 is FYNNEI. The CDR3 runs 14 residues. The CDR3 region is CASSDSLTGGEQYF. The CDR3 DNA sequence: TGTGCCAGCAGTGATTCTCTCACAGGCGGCGAGCAGTACTTC.

The V and J genes are TRBV5-4 and TRBJ1-1, with unresolved D. V lost 5 bases and J lost 0, with 8 bases in between. Germline loops: CDR1 SGHNT, CDR2 YYREEE (reference sequence). The CDR3 is 13 amino acids. This chain's CDR3 is CASRFGMNTEAFF. Written as DNA, the CDR3 is TGTGCCAGCAGGTTCGGGATGAACACTGAAGCTTTCTTT.

This clone was detected once. The rearrangement uses TRBV11-2 and TRBJ1-4; 7 positions match TRBD1. The CDR3 extends over 14 amino acids. Germline trimming cut 6 bases from V and 7 bases from J; bases unmatched to any gene: 8. In germline, CDR1 is SGHAT, CDR2 FQNNGV. The DNA for the CDR3 is TGTGCCAGCAGTACAGGGGCGTTGGCTGAAAAACTGTTTTTT. This codes for CASSTGALAEKLFF.

The genes are TRBV4-2 and TRBJ2-7; 9 nucleotides line up with TRBD2. The CDR3 is 17 amino acids. The V segment lost 1 base and the J segment 0 bases; nucleotides outside the gene matches: 7. From germline, CDR1 is LGHNA and CDR2 YNFKEQ. The CDR3 protein is CASSQVAGGPSSYEQYF. The DNA of the CDR3 is TGTGCCAGCAGCCAAGTGGCGGGGGGGCCCAGCTCCTACGAGCAGTACTTC.

This clone was found many times. The chain employs TRBV27 and TRBJ1-5; D uncertain. V was cut by 1 base and J by 7 bases, with 14 bases left in between. Germline V gives CDR1 MNHEY, CDR2 SMNVEV (reference sequence). The CDR3 is 15 amino acids. This CDR3 is CASSLLFGSRQPQHF. In DNA form, the CDR3 reads TGTGCCAGCAGTTTATTATTCGGGTCTCGACAGCCCCAGCATTTT.

The genes are TRBV6-6 and TRBJ1-1, with 8 nucleotides matching TRBD1. Germline V gives CDR1 MNHNY, CDR2 SVGAGI (reference sequence). This CDR3 comprises 14 residues. The ends lost 6 bases at V and 11 bases at J; junction bases unmatched: 14. The DNA for the CDR3 is TGTGCCAGCAGCCGACAGGGGACCGGCTCGGAGGCTTTCTTT. Amino acid sequence: CASSRQGTGSEAFF.

The CDR3 nucleotides are TGTGCCAGCAGCTACCACAGGGACTTTGGGTCCTACGAGCAGTACTTC. The encoded protein is CASSYHRDFGSYEQYF. J is TRBJ2-7 and V is TRBV7-9, with D perhaps assigned TRBD1 or TRBD2 (6 bases each). This CDR3 is 16 amino acids long. V gave up 4 bases and J gave up 1 base, with 17 bases separating them. Germline values: CDR1 SEHNR, CDR2 FQNEAQ (reference sequence).

The chain carries TRBV27 and TRBJ2-5; 9 nucleotides line up with TRBD2. CDR1 is MNHEY and CDR2 is SMNVEV in the germline V gene (reference sequence). V shed 6 bases and J 7 bases; nucleotides not matched to a gene: 12. The CDR3 loop spans 15 amino acids. The CDR3 sequence is CASSLSGSPGGTQYF. For the CDR3, the DNA is TGTGCCAGCAGCCTTAGCGGGAGCCCCGGAGGGACCCAGTACTTC.

The V gene is TRBV7-2, the J gene TRBJ2-4; no clear D gene. This CDR3 region has 14 residues. Trimming removed 3 bases from V and 0 bases from J, with 6 bases in between. Germline V gives CDR1 SGHTA, CDR2 FQGNSA. DNA for the CDR3: TGTGCCAGCAGCTTCAGTCTAGCCAAAAACATTCAGTACTTC. This encodes CASSFSLAKNIQYF.

This chain links TRBV7-9 with TRBJ2-7, with D possibly matching TRBD2 (5 bases). V was shortened by 7 bases and J by 4 bases, with 17 bases between the two germline ends. CDR1 is SEHNR, CDR2 FQNEAQ, per germline (reference sequence). The CDR3 runs 14 residues. The CDR3 protein is CASTAGGSRYEQYF. Written as DNA, the CDR3 is TGTGCCAGCACCGCTGGCGGGTCGAGATACGAGCAGTACTTC.

V and J are TRBV30 and TRBJ2-7; D is unclear. V lost 0 bases, J lost 3 bases, and 6 bases lay in between. CDR3 length: 12 residues. CDR1 is GTSNPN, CDR2 SVGIG, per germline (reference sequence). The CDR3 bases are TGTGCCTGGAGTGTAGTGAACTACGAGCAGTACTTC. Protein product: CAWSVVNYEQYF.

The chain joins TRBV6-4 to TRBJ1-1, with TRBD1 identical over 9 bases. The V gene end was trimmed by 2 bases and the J gene end by 4 bases; junction bases not matched to a gene: 5. The CDR3 covers 15 residues. The germline CDR1 and CDR2 sequences are MRHNA and SNTAGT. The CDR3 DNA reads TGTGCCAGCAGTGACATGGGACAGGGACCCACTGAAGCTTTCTTT. Encoded protein: CASSDMGQGPTEAFF.

V and J are TRBV5-5 and TRBJ1-2; TRBD1 aligns across 7 bases. This CDR3 has 15 residues. Trimming removed 5 bases from V and 5 bases from J; junction bases left unmatched: 12. CDR1 SGHKS and CDR2 YYEKEE come from the germline V gene (reference sequence). The CDR3 region is CASSWGRGTYYGYTF. CDR3 in DNA: TGTGCCAGCAGTTGGGGCAGGGGGACCTATTATGGCTACACCTTC.

The V gene is TRBV27, the J gene TRBJ2-1; 11 bases map to TRBD2. The germline V gene has CDR1 MNHEY and CDR2 SMNVEV (reference sequence). With V trimmed by 6 bases and J by 4 bases, 5 bases remained unmatched. This CDR3 is built from 15 residues. CDR3 nucleotides: TGTGCCAGCAGCCTCGGACTAGCGGGTTACAATGAGCAGTTCTTC. Its protein is CASSLGLAGYNEQFF.

V gene TRBV14 combines with J gene TRBJ2-7; D possibly corresponds to TRBD1 (6 bases). CDR3 size: 15 residues. The V gene lost 4 bases and the J gene lost 3 bases, with 16 bases spanning the gap. Germline lookup yields CDR1 SGHDN and CDR2 FVKESK. This chain's CDR3 is CASSPTTGNYYEQYF. The CDR3 nucleotides read TGTGCCAGCAGCCCCACAACAGGGAACTACTACGAGCAGTACTTC. The full variable domain, rest sourced from reference TRBV14 and TRBJ2-7, is EAGVTQFPSHSVIEKGQTVTLRCDPISGHDNLYWYRRVMGKEIKFLLHFVKESKQDESGMPNNRFLAERTGGTYSTLKVQPAELEDSGVYFCASSPTTGNYYEQYFGPGTRLTVT.

The chain uses TRBV5-4 and TRBJ2-6; D may match TRBD1 or TRBD2 (5 bases each). The CDR3 consists of 18 residues. Germline lookup yields CDR1 SGHNT and CDR2 YYREEE (reference sequence). V was clipped by 0 bases and J by 0 bases, with 13 bases between them. CDR3 amino acids: CASSLEPGRSSGANVLTF. CDR3 bases: TGTGCCAGCAGCTTGGAACCGGGACGGAGCTCTGGGGCCAACGTCCTGACTTTC.

The genes are TRBV10-3 and TRBJ2-7; 8 nucleotides align to TRBD2. J gave up 5 bases and V 4 bases, and 7 bases lay outside the gene matches. CDR3 length equals 14 residues. Looked up from germline, CDR1 is ENHRY and CDR2 is SYGVKD. CDR3 amino acids: CAISAQREQHEQYF. The CDR3 DNA follows: TGTGCCATCAGTGCCCAGCGGGAGCAGCACGAGCAGTACTTC.

The chain has TRBV5-6 and TRBJ2-1; 7 bases align to TRBD2. Looked up from germline, CDR1 is SGHDT and CDR2 is YYEEEE. Trimming cost V 4 bases and J 2 bases; bases outside gene matches: 9. The CDR3 sequence is 16 residues long. CDR3 in amino acids: CASSREVGIAYNEQFF. In DNA, the CDR3 is TGTGCCAGCAGCCGGGAGGTGGGAATCGCCTACAATGAGCAGTTCTTC.

This chain joins TRBV5-1 and TRBJ1-4; D gene unclear. The CDR3 covers 14 residues. Deletions cut 0 bases from V and 2 bases from J, with 5 bases between. CDR1 SGHRS and CDR2 YFSETQ come from the germline V gene. As DNA, the CDR3 is TGCGCCAGCAGCTTGGGACCTACTAATGAAAAACTGTTTTTT. Its protein is CASSLGPTNEKLFF.

The chain recombines TRBV6-5 with TRBJ2-7; D may be TRBD2 (5 bases). Trimming pared 5 bases from V and 0 bases from J, leaving 8 bases between. The V gene's germline CDR1 is MNHEY and CDR2 SVGAGI. CDR3 length: 13 residues. Written as DNA, the CDR3 is TGTGCCAGCAGTACGGGGATCTCCTACGAGCAGTACTTC. Encoded protein: CASSTGISYEQYF.

The rearrangement uses TRBV21-1 and TRBJ1-4. TRBV21-1 has pseudogene status. The CDR3 contains 15 residues. CDR3 residues: CASSKNPSSNEKLFF. The CDR3 DNA reads as TGTGCCAGCAGCAAAAACCCAAGCTCCAATGAAAAACTGTTTTTT.

The genes are TRBV14 and TRBJ1-2, with TRBD1 matching 8 bases. The length of the CDR3 is 15 residues. The ends lost 0 bases at V and 3 bases at J; junction bases unmatched: 3. Germline V lookup: CDR1 SGHDN, CDR2 FVKESK. This CDR3 is CASSQDHRGYYGYTF. The CDR3 DNA sequence: TGTGCCAGCAGCCAAGATCACAGGGGGTACTATGGCTACACCTTC.

The gene calls are TRBV19 and TRBJ1-5; 8 positions agree with TRBD1. The CDR3 runs 17 residues. Germline CDR1 and CDR2: LNHDA and SQIVND (reference sequence). The junction had 8 bases not matched to a gene; V was cut back by 3 bases and J by 1 base. The CDR3 DNA follows: TGTGCCAGTAGTATGGACAGGGTTGCGGCAAGCAATCAGCCCCAGCATTTT. Residues: CASSMDRVAASNQPQHF. The whole variable domain, filled in from reference TRBV19 and TRBJ1-5, reads DGGITQSPKYLFRKEGQNVTLSCEQNLNHDAMYWYRQDPGQGLRLIYYSQIVNDFQKGDIAEGYSVSREKKESFPLTVTSAQKNPTAFYLCASSMDRVAASNQPQHFGDGTRLSIL.

The chain joins TRBV28 to TRBJ2-7; 10 nucleotides agree with TRBD2. Germline V gene sequence: CDR1 MDHEN, CDR2 SYDVKM. The CDR3 has 15 amino acids. V gave up 5 bases and J gave up 7 bases; unmatched junction bases: 11. CDR3 protein: CASSPTLAGVSEQYF. The DNA for the CDR3 is TGTGCCAGCAGTCCTACTCTAGCGGGAGTATCTGAGCAGTACTTC.

The gene calls are TRBV19 and TRBJ2-1; D remains ambiguous. The germline V and J ends were trimmed by 3 bases and 6 bases, with 9 bases remaining between them. The CDR3 extends over 13 amino acids. Germline CDR1 LNHDA, CDR2 SQIVND (reference sequence). The CDR3 DNA follows: TGTGCCAGTAGTATCTTAGACCCCAATGAGCAGTTCTTC. This sequence encodes CASSILDPNEQFF. The whole variable domain, filled in from reference TRBV19 and TRBJ2-1, reads DGGITQSPKYLFRKEGQNVTLSCEQNLNHDAMYWYRQDPGQGLRLIYYSQIVNDFQKGDIAEGYSVSREKKESFPLTVTSAQKNPTAFYLCASSILDPNEQFFGPGTRLTVL.